This TCR beta chain was identified in a study of technical replicates of blood from four donors. Sequenced by immunoSEQ multiplex PCR; TCRdb stores in-frame clones only, minus some. The table has under 85,000 clones, approximately 97% seen once. V lost 0 bases, J lost 3 bases, and 12 bases stayed unmatched. This CDR3 contains 20 residues. CDR1 and CDR2 from the germline V gene are SGHNT and YYREEE (reference sequence). This sequence was found in a human donor in good health. The sample was T cells isolated from PBMCs. The chain is built from TRBV5-4 and TRBJ2-1, with TRBD2 matching 13 bases. Written as DNA, the CDR3 is TGTGCCAGCAGCTTGGCCTGGGGGACTAGCGGGGACCCTAACTACAATGAGCAGTTCTTC. Protein: CASSLAWGTSGDPNYNEQFF.